This TCR beta chain was sequenced during a study of T cell changes during pregnancy in multiple sclerosis. Libraries were prepared by immunoSEQ multiplex PCR; TCRdb keeps only in-frame clonotypes and omits some of them. Of 40,000 to 50,000 clones listed, approximately 92% are singletons. V shed 5 bases and J shed 1 base, with 11 bases lying between them. Germline-derived CDR1 and CDR2 are SEHNR and FQNEAQ (reference sequence). The CDR3 totals 14 residues. The sequence was obtained from a female donor in good health, enrolled as a control in a pregnancy study. The input for sequencing was CD4+ T cells from peripheral blood mononuclear cells, taken after pregnancy. The chain links TRBV7-9 to TRBJ1-1; D is unclear. CDR3 residues: CASSKTWSNTEAFF. CDR3 nucleotide sequence: TGTGCCAGCAGCAAGACATGGTCGAACACTGAAGCTTTCTTT.